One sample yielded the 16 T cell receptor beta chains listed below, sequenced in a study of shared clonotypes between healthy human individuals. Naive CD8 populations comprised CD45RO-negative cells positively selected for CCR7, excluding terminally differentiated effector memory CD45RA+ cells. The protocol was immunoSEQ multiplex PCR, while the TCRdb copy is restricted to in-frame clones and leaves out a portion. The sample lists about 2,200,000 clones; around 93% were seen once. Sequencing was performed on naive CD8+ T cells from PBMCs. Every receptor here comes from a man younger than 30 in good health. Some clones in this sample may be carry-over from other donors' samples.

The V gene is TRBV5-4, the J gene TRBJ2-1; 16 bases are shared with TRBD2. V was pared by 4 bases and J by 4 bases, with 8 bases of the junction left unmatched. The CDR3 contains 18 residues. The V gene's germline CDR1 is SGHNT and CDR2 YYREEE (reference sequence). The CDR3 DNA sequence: TGTGCCAGCAGCCCGGGACTAGCGGGAGGGCCGGGGTACAATGAGCAGTTCTTC. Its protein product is CASSPGLAGGPGYNEQFF.

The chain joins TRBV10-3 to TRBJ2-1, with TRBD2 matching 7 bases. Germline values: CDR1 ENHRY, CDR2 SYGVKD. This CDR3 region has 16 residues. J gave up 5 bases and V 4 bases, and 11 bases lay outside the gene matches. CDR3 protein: CAISVPSRENHNEQFF. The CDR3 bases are TGTGCCATCAGTGTTCCTTCGCGGGAGAACCACAATGAGCAGTTCTTC.

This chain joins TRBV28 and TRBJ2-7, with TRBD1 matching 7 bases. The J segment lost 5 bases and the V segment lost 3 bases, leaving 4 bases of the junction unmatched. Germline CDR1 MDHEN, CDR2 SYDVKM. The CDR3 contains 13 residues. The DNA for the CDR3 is TGTGCCAGCAGTTTGACAGGGATCAACGAGCAGTACTTC. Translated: CASSLTGINEQYF.

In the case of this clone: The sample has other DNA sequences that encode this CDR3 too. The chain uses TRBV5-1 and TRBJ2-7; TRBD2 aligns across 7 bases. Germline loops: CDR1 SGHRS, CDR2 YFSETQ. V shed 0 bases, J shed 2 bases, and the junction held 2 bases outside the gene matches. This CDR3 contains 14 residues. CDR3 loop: CASSLAGGTYEQYF. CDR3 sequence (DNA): TGCGCCAGCAGCTTGGCGGGAGGAACCTACGAGCAGTACTTC.

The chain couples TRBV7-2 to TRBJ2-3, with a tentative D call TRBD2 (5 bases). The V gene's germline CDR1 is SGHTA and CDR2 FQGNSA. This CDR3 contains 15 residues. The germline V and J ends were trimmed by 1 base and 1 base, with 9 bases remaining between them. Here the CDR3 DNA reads TGTGCCAGCAGCTTAGGGGTTAGCGGCACAGATACGCAGTATTTT. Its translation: CASSLGVSGTDTQYF. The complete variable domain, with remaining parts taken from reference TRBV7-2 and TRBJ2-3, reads GAGVSQSPSNKVTEKGKDVELRCDPISGHTALYWYRQSLGQGLEFLIYFQGNSAPDKSGLPSDRFSAERTGGSVSTLTIQRTQQEDSAVYLCASSLGVSGTDTQYFGPGTRLTVL.

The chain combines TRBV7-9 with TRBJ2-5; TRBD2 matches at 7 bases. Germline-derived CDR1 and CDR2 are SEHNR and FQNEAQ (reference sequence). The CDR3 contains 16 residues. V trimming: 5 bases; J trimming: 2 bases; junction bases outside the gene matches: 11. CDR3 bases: TGTGCCAGCAGCGACCTCGGGGAGGGACCTCAAGAGACCCAGTACTTC. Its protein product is CASSDLGEGPQETQYF.

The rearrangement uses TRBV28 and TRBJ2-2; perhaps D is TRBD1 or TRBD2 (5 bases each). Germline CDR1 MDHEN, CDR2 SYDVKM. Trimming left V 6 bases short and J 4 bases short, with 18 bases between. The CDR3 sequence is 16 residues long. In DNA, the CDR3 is TGTGCCAGCAGCCTCGGGGCGGCTCGCTTCACCGGGGAGCTGTTTTTT. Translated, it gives CASSLGAARFTGELFF. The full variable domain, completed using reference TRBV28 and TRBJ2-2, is DVKVTQSSRYLVKRTGEKVFLECVQDMDHENMFWYRQDPGLGLRLIYFSYDVKMKEKGDIPEGYSVSREKKERFSLILESASTNQTSMYLCASSLGAARFTGELFFGEGSRLTVL.

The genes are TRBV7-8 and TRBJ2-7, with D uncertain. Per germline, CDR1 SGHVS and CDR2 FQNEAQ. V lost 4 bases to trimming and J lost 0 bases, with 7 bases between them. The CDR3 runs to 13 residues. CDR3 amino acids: CASSWTASYEQYF. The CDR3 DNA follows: TGTGCCAGCAGCTGGACGGCCTCCTACGAGCAGTACTTC.

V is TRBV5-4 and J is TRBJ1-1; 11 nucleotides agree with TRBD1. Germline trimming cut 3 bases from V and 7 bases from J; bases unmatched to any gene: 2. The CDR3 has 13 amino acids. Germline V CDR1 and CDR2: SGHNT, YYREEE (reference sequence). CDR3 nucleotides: TGTGCCAGCAGCTGGGACAGGGGGATTGAAGCTTTCTTT. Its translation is CASSWDRGIEAFF.

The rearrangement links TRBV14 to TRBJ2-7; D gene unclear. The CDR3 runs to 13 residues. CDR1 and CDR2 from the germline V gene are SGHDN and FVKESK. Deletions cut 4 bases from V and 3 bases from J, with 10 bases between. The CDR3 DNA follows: TGTGCCAGCAGCCCGATTAGGTTCTACGAGCAGTACTTC. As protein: CASSPIRFYEQYF. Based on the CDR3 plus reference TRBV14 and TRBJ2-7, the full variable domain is EAGVTQFPSHSVIEKGQTVTLRCDPISGHDNLYWYRRVMGKEIKFLLHFVKESKQDESGMPNNRFLAERTGGTYSTLKVQPAELEDSGVYFCASSPIRFYEQYFGPGTRLTVT.

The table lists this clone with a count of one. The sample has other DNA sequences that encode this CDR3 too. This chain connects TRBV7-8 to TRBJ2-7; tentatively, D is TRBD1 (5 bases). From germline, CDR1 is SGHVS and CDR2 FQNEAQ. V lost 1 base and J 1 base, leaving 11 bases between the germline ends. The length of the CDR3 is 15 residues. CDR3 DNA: TGTGCCAGCAGCTTAGGGGGCGGATTTTCCTACGAGCAGTACTTC. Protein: CASSLGGGFSYEQYF.

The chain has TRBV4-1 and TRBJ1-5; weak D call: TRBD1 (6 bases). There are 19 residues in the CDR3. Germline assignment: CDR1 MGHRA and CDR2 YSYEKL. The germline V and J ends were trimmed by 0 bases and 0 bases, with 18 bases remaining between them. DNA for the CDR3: TGCGCCAGCAGCCAAGATTTTAATGTGGGGGCAACTAGCAATCAGCCCCAGCATTTT. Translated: CASSQDFNVGATSNQPQHF.

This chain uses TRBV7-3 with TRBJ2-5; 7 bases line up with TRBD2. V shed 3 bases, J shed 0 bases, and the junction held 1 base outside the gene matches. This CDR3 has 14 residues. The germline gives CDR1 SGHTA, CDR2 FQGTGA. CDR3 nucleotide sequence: TGTGCCAGCAGCTTCGGGGGGAACCAAGAGACCCAGTACTTC. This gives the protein CASSFGGNQETQYF.

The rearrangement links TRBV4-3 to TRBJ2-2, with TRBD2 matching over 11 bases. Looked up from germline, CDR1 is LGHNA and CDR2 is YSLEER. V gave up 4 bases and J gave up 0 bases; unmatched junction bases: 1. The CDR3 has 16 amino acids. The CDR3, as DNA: TGCGCCAGCAGCCTGACTAGCGGGACGAACACCGGGGAGCTGTTTTTT. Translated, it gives CASSLTSGTNTGELFF.

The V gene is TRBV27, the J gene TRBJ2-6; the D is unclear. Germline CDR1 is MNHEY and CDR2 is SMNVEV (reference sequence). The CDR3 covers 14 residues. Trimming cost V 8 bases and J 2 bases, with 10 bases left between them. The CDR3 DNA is TGTGCCAGCGGTCGTCCCCCTGGGGCCAACGTCCTGACTTTC. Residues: CASGRPPGANVLTF.

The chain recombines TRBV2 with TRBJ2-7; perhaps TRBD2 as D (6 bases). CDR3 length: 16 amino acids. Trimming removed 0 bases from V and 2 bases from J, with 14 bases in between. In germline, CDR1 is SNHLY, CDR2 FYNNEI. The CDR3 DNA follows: TGTGCCAGCAGTGAAGCTCGAGCTAGCGCAGCCTACGAGCAGTACTTC. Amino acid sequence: CASSEARASAAYEQYF.